This T cell receptor beta chain is drawn from a study of cytomegalovirus exposure and HLA in healthy donors. Looking at the study overall: Counted in an early data release were about 85 million unique TCRs from HLA-typed donors. Study findings and constraints: It was reported that TCR beta sequences correctly inferred the HLA-A and HLA-B alleles for most subjects. As a later analysis showed, a missense DCLRE1C variant was linked to trimming of TCR beta V- and J-genes.

V gave up 0 bases and J gave up 4 bases, with 12 bases separating them. This CDR3 spans 15 amino acids. The germline gives CDR1 SGHVS, CDR2 FQNEAQ. The PCR used 60 Vbeta and 13 Jbeta primers. Produced via immunoSEQ multiplex PCR; TCRdb's table is partial and in-frame only. The repertoire includes around 190,000 clones, approximately 78% of them detected once, and roughly 13% sits in the top ten. Concerning this clone itself: Its target is not known.

The receptor was derived from a woman aged 25 to 39 in good health and CMV-seropositive. The chain combines TRBV7-8 with TRBJ1-1; D is possibly TRBD1 (5 bases). The sample taken for sequencing was PBMCs. CDR3 protein: CASSLARGGGTEAFF. CDR3 nucleotide sequence: TGTGCCAGCAGCTTAGCGAGGGGCGGGGGCACTGAAGCTTTCTTT.